This entry features one T cell receptor (beta chain) sequence. This sample is part of a study of OX40 agonist ivuxolimab in advanced cancers. Peripheral blood came from all dose cohorts at three timepoints. Trimming pared 5 bases from V and 3 bases from J, leaving 16 bases between. CDR3 size: 15 residues. Germline CDR1 SGHTA, CDR2 FQGNSA. The protocol was immunoSEQ multiplex PCR, while the TCRdb copy is restricted to in-frame clones and leaves out a portion. The table has approximately 70,000 clones, around 88% seen once. The chain is built from TRBV7-2 and TRBJ1-1; no definite D call. The receptor was isolated from an adult with an advanced solid tumor such as melanoma, head and neck, liver or kidney cancer. The input for sequencing was CD4+ or CD8+ T cells sorted from blood, taken in a trial of the OX40 agonist ivuxolimab. The CDR3 region is CASSLSFERDTEAFF. DNA for the CDR3: TGTGCCAGCAGCCTTTCCTTTGAAAGGGACACTGAAGCTTTCTTT.